The next 27 T cell receptor beta chains were all read from a single sample in a study of CXCR3-negative and CXCR3-positive naive CD8 T cells. Study outcomes and limitations: Naive cells with CXCR3 showed TRB CDR3s that were more hydrophobic than those in CXCR3-negative naive cells.

These receptors have no known antigen. Each TRB cDNA library was prepared by 5' RACE (with UMI labels). With the 5' RACE reads reprocessed, TCRdb shows one record per CDR3 protein and no DNA. This table holds about 150,000 distinct CDR3 sequences. The sample taken for sequencing was naive CXCR3+ CD8+ T cells from blood. Subset described: CD45RO-CCR7+CD27+CD95- naive CD8+ T cells expressing CXCR3 (TNR3+). The receptors shown here come from a human donor in good health. Some clones in this sample may be carry-over from other donors' samples.

The CDR3 is CASSQDPSGGDTEAFF. This chain joins TRBV4-1 and TRBJ1-1; checking the TCRdb D call of TRBD1 is not possible without DNA. Germline V gene lookup returns CDR1 MGHRA and CDR2 YSYEKL. CDR3 length equals 16 residues.

This chain uses TRBV27 with TRBJ1-5; no DNA is available, so the TRBD1 call from TCRdb remains unchecked. The CDR3 spans 13 residues. Germline values: CDR1 MNHEY, CDR2 SMNVEV (reference sequence). This chain's CDR3 is CASSWGGNQPQHF.

The chain joins TRBV15 to TRBJ1-2; TCRdb indicates TRBD1, and absent DNA this call remains unverified. Per the germline V gene, CDR1 is LNHNV and CDR2 is YYDKDF (reference sequence). CDR3 length: 12 amino acids. CDR3 residues: CATVDRERGYTF.

The V and J genes are TRBV9 and TRBJ2-1; TCRdb outputs TRBD2, but without DNA this stays unchecked. The CDR3 length is 15 residues. CDR1 and CDR2 from the germline V gene are SGDLS and YYNGEE. The CDR3 region is CASSVVSGTYNEQFF.

J is TRBJ1-3 and V is TRBV7-9; no DNA is available, so the TRBD1 call from TCRdb remains unchecked. This CDR3 is 18 amino acids long. The germline gives CDR1 SEHNR, CDR2 FQNEAQ (reference sequence). The CDR3 protein is CASSSDRGRGASGNTIYF.

The V call is TRBV12-3 or TRBV12-4, the J call TRBJ1-2. The CDR3 has 16 amino acids. The CDR3 loop reads CASSLTAGGTSYGYTF.

The chain carries TRBV19 and TRBJ1-4; TCRdb gives TRBD1 as the D gene, but with no DNA this cannot be confirmed. The CDR3 is made up of 13 amino acids. The germline V gene has CDR1 LNHDA and CDR2 SQIVND (reference sequence). The CDR3 region is CASRTGHVEKLFF.

The CDR3 is CASSRRDYYGYTF. V and J are TRBV3-1 and TRBJ1-2. The germline V gene encodes CDR1 LGHDT and CDR2 YNNKEL (reference sequence). The CDR3 loop spans 13 amino acids.

The chain links TRBV6-5 to TRBJ1-1. Germline values: CDR1 MNHEY, CDR2 SVGAGI. The CDR3 spans 15 residues. CDR3 sequence: CASSPTLYMNTEAFF.

The V gene is TRBV6-1, the J gene TRBJ2-1; TCRdb gives TRBD2 as the D gene, but with no DNA this cannot be confirmed. This CDR3 contains 14 residues. Germline V gene data show CDR1 as MNHNS and CDR2 as SASEGT. CDR3 protein: CASRLAGASDEQFF.

The J gene is TRBJ2-2, the V gene TRBV19. The V gene's germline CDR1 is LNHDA and CDR2 SQIVND (reference sequence). The CDR3 consists of 14 residues. CDR3 loop: CASMVLPITGELFF.

The V and J genes are TRBV20-1 and TRBJ2-7; TCRdb returns TRBD2, unconfirmable since there is no DNA. Per germline, CDR1 DFQATT and CDR2 SNEGSKA (reference sequence). CDR3 length: 13 amino acids. This CDR3 reads CSAPLWEFDEQYF.

This chain joins TRBV4-1 and TRBJ2-3; the D call from TCRdb, TRBD1, cannot be confirmed without DNA. CDR3 size: 16 residues. Germline-derived CDR1 and CDR2 are MGHRA and YSYEKL. The CDR3: CASSQEGDRGTDTQYF.

CDR3 residues: CANSDRGSDTQYF. The chain uses TRBV28 and TRBJ2-3; the TCRdb D gene call, TRBD2, has no DNA to confirm it. CDR1 and CDR2 from the germline V gene are MDHEN and SYDVKM. The CDR3 has 13 amino acids. Looking up the rest from reference TRBV28 and TRBJ2-3 gives the full variable domain: DVKVTQSSRYLVKRTGEKVFLECVQDMDHENMFWYRQDPGLGLRLIYFSYDVKMKEKGDIPEGYSVSREKKERFSLILESASTNQTSMYLCANSDRGSDTQYFGPGTRLTVL.

V is TRBV29-1 and J is TRBJ1-5; with no DNA, the TCRdb D assignment of TRBD1 cannot be verified. In germline, CDR1 is SQVTM, CDR2 ANQGSEA. This CDR3 comprises 14 residues. CDR3 residues: CSVSQGDPNQPQHF.

This chain joins TRBV5-1 and TRBJ2-3; TCRdb reports TRBD1, a call that lacks DNA to check it against. The germline gives CDR1 SGHRS, CDR2 YFSETQ. This CDR3 region has 15 residues. CDR3 sequence: CASSPDTTSTDTQYF.

The chain links TRBV9 to TRBJ2-1. CDR1 is SGDLS, CDR2 YYNGEE, per germline. The CDR3 is made up of 14 amino acids. CDR3 amino acids: CASSVGGTYDEQFF.

This chain joins TRBV7-9 and TRBJ2-3. Germline lookup yields CDR1 SEHNR and CDR2 FQNEAQ (reference sequence). The CDR3 covers 14 residues. This CDR3 is CASSFGRSGDTQYF.

The chain is built from TRBV7-3 and TRBJ1-3. This CDR3 is built from 15 residues. Germline V gene data show CDR1 as SGHTA and CDR2 as FQGTGA. CDR3 sequence: CASSPRRFSGNTIYF. The full variable domain, completed using reference TRBV7-3 and TRBJ1-3, is GAGVSQTPSNKVTEKGKYVELRCDPISGHTALYWYRQSLGQGPEFLIYFQGTGAADDSGLPNDRFFAVRPEGSVSTLKIQRTERGDSAVYLCASSPRRFSGNTIYFGEGSWLTVV.

This chain connects TRBV28 to TRBJ1-5; TCRdb's D gene call, TRBD1, goes unchecked for lack of DNA. Germline assignment: CDR1 MDHEN and CDR2 SYDVKM. The CDR3 sequence is 15 residues long. The CDR3 reads CASSYGQGAGQPQHF.

The genes are TRBV28 and TRBJ2-1; the TCRdb D gene call, TRBD2, has no DNA to confirm it. Germline-derived CDR1 and CDR2 are MDHEN and SYDVKM. This CDR3 region has 15 residues. CDR3: CASSQQRDRWDEQFF.

The chain couples TRBV12-3 or TRBV12-4 to TRBJ2-7. This CDR3 contains 12 residues. The CDR3 loop is CASSFMSREQYF.

The CDR3 sequence is CASSLSRPHLDGNQPQHF. The chain has TRBV7-9 and TRBJ1-5. This CDR3 has 18 residues. Germline CDR1 reads SEHNR; CDR2 reads FQNEAQ (reference sequence). The complete variable domain, with remaining parts taken from reference TRBV7-9 and TRBJ1-5, reads DTGVSQNPRHKITKRGQNVTFRCDPISEHNRLYWYRQTLGQGPEFLTYFQNEAQLEKSRLLSDRFSAERPKGSFSTLEIQRTEQGDSAMYLCASSLSRPHLDGNQPQHFGDGTRLSIL.

The chain employs TRBV6-5 and TRBJ2-7; as DNA is missing, the TRBD2 call by TCRdb cannot be tested. Germline V gives CDR1 MNHEY, CDR2 SVGAGI. The CDR3 covers 15 residues. The CDR3: CASSYSSGLAYEQYF.

This chain uses TRBV6-6 with TRBJ2-2; TCRdb gives TRBD1 as the D gene, but with no DNA this cannot be confirmed. CDR1 and CDR2 (germline): MNHNY, SVGAGI (reference sequence). This CDR3 contains 15 residues. CDR3: CASSYGGGGTGELFF.

The rearrangement joins TRBV4-2 to TRBJ1-5; TCRdb's D call of TRBD1 is untestable without DNA. This CDR3 is 17 amino acids long. CDR1 and CDR2 from the germline V gene are LGHNA and YNFKEQ. The CDR3 protein is CASSQVVVGTGEQPQHF.

The chain links TRBV7-9 to TRBJ2-3. Germline-derived CDR1 and CDR2 are SEHNR and FQNEAQ (reference sequence). The CDR3 contains 14 residues. This chain's CDR3 is CASSFSLPEHTQYF.